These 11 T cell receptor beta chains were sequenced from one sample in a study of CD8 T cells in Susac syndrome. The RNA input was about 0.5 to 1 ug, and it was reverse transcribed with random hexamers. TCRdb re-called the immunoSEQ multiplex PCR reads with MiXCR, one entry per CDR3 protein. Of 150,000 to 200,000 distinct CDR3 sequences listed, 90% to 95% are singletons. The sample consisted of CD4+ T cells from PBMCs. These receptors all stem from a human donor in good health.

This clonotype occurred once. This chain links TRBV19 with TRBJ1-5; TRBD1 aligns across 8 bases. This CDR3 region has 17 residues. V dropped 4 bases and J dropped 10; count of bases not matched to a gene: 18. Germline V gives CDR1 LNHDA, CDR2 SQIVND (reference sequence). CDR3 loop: CASSTGGIDRGLRPQHF. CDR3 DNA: TGTGCCAGTAGTACCGGCGGGATAGACAGGGGCCTTCGCCCCCAGCATTTT.

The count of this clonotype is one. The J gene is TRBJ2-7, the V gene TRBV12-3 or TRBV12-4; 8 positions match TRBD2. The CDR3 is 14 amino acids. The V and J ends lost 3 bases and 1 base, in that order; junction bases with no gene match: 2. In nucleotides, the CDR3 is TGTGCCAGCAGTTTTAAGCGGGGGTCCTACGAGCAGTACTTC. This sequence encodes CASSFKRGSYEQYF.

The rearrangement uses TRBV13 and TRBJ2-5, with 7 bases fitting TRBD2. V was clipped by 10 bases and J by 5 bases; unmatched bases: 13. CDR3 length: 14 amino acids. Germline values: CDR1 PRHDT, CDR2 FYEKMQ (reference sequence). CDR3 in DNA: TGTGCCACCGCCCCCTATGGCGGGGGTGAGACCCAGTACTTC. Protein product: CATAPYGGGETQYF.

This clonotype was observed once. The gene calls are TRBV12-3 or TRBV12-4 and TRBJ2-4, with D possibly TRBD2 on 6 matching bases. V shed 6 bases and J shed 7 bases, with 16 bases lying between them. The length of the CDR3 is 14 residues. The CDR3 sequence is CASRPRSGLNIQYF. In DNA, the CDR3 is TGTGCCAGCAGACCCCGTAGCGGTCTGAACATTCAGTACTTC.

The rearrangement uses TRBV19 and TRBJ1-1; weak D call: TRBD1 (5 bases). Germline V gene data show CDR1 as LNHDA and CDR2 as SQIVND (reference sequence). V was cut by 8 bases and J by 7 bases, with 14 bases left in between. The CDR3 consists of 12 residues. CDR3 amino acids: CASAAAGFEAFF. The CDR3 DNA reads TGTGCCAGTGCCGCCGCAGGGTTTGAAGCTTTCTTT. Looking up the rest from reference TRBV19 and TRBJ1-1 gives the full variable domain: DGGITQSPKYLFRKEGQNVTLSCEQNLNHDAMYWYRQDPGQGLRLIYYSQIVNDFQKGDIAEGYSVSREKKESFPLTVTSAQKNPTAFYLCASAAAGFEAFFGQGTRLTVV.

CDR3 sequence (DNA): TGCGCCAGCAGCCCCGGCGGGGCTAGGTCACCCCTCCACTTT. It codes for CASSPGGARSPLHF. J is TRBJ1-6 and V is TRBV5-1; TRBD1 is a possible D gene (5 bases). The CDR3 spans 14 residues. V gave up 4 bases and J gave up 10 bases, with 15 bases separating them. Per the germline V gene, CDR1 is SGHRS and CDR2 is YFSETQ.

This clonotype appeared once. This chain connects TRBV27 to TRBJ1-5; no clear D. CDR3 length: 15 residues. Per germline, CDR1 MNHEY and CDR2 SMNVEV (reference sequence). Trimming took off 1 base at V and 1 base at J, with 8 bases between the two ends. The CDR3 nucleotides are TGTGCCAGCAGTTTATTGGCGGGAAGCAATCAGCCCCAGCATTTT. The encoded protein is CASSLLAGSNQPQHF.

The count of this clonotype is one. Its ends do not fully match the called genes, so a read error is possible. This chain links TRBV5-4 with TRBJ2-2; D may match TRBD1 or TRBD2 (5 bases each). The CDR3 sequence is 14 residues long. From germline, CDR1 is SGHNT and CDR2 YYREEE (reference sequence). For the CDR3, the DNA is TGTACCAGCAGCTCGGGACCGAACACCGGGGAGCTGTTTTTT. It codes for CTSSSGPNTGELFF.

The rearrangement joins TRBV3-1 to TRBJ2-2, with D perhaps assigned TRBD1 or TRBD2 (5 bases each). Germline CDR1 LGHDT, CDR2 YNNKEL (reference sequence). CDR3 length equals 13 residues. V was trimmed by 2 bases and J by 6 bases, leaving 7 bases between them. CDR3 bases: TGTGCCAGCAGCCAATGGGGGTCCGGGGAGCTGTTTTTT. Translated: CASSQWGSGELFF.

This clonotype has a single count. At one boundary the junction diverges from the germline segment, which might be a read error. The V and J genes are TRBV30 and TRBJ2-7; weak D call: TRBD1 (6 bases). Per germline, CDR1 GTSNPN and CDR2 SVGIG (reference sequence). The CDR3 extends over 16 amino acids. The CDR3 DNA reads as TGTGCCTGGACCGGAAGGGGGACCCAGGTCTCCTACGAGCAGAACTTC. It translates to CAWTGRGTQVSYEQNF. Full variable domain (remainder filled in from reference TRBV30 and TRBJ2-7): SQTIHQWPATLVQPVGSPLSLECTVEGTSNPNLYWYRQAAGRGLQLLFYSVGIGQISSEVPQNLSASRPQDRQFILSSKKLLLSDSGFYLCAWTGRGTQVSYEQNFGPGTRLTVT.

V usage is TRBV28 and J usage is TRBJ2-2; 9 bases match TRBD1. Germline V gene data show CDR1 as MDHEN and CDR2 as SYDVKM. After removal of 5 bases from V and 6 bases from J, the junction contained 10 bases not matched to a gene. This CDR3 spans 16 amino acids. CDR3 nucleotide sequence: TGTGCCAGCAGTGCCACCGGGACAGGGATTGCCGGGGAGCTGTTTTTT. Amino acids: CASSATGTGIAGELFF.